This T cell receptor beta chain was retrieved from a study of T cells in Graves' hyperthyroidism and ophthalmopathy. Study conclusions and caveats: The model identified upcoming ophthalmopathy a median approximately 6.4 months ahead of onset.

TCR beta CDR3 sequences were amplified from RNA transcripts. RT-PCR in the first round (using the HTBI primer set) targeted the TCR CDR3. TCRdb passed the multiplex PCR reads through MiXCR, listing each CDR3 protein once. The sample consists of about 550,000 distinct CDR3 sequences, around 20% of them appearing once. In patients aged 18 to 65, hyperthyroidism was newly diagnosed, with duration under 2 months. Regarding this clonotype: Its antigen is unknown.

Input material: blood. The TCR originated in a young man with Graves' hyperthyroidism.

CDR3 DNA: TGCAGTCTCTGGCGTATGGGCGAGCAGTACTTC. Translation gives CSLWRMGEQYF. This chain joins TRBV20-1 and TRBJ2-7; D gene unclear. CDR1 is DFQATT, CDR2 SNEGSKA, per germline (reference sequence). Trimming removed 8 bases from V and 6 bases from J, with 14 bases in between. The CDR3 covers 11 residues.